Listed below are T cell receptor beta chains from one sample, sequenced in a study of T-cell reconstitution after alpha-beta-depleted transplantation in children. TCRdb passed the PCR reads through MiXCR, listing each CDR3 protein once. Among more than 200,000 distinct CDR3 sequences listed, around 9.7% were seen once. The specimen was PBMCs from the stem cell graft donor, collected from the stem cell graft. Source of these receptors: a human donor who donated a stem cell graft to a child with SCID. Each CDR3 is given with its conserved first and last residue. A D gene is named only where the DNA matches it firmly. Clone size is shown for a subset of rows, as once, few, many or a class of expanded clone.

abundance	j_gene	v_gene	d_gene	CDR3aa	CDR3nt
many	TRBJ1-1	TRBV29-1	-	CSSIVRGGEAFF	TGCAGCTCAATCGTGAGAGGGGGTGAAGCTTTCTTT
many	TRBJ1-2	TRBV28	-	CASSLLAVRYGYTF	TGTGCCAGCAGTTTACTAGCAGTACGCTATGGCTACACCTTC
many	TRBJ1-2	TRBV10-3	-	CAISGSQGYGYTF	TGTGCCATCAGTGGAAGTCAGGGCTATGGCTACACCTTC
few	TRBJ1-1	TRBV20-1	TRBD1	CSARPQQGGRSMYTEAFF	TGCAGTGCTAGGCCCCAACAGGGGGGGAGGTCAATGTACACTGAAGCTTTCTTT
many	TRBJ2-1	TRBV7-9	-	CASSRTEVNEQFF	TGTGCCAGCAGCCGGACGGAAGTAAATGAGCAGTTCTTC
many	TRBJ1-2	TRBV3-1	TRBD1	CASSQVLGTGKDYGYTF	TGTGCCAGCAGCCAAGTGCTGGGGACAGGGAAGGACTATGGCTACACCTTC
many	TRBJ2-7	TRBV27	TRBD1	CASSEGQGIHEQYF	TGTGCCAGCAGTGAGGGACAGGGAATCCACGAGCAGTACTTC
few	TRBJ1-1	TRBV20-1	-	CSAKTWTKGAFF	TGCAGTGCTAAGACCTGGACCAAGGGAGCTTTCTTT
-	TRBJ1-4	TRBV20-1	-	CSASDWVLLF	TGCAGTGCTAGCGATTGGGTTTTGCTTTTT
many	TRBJ2-7	TRBV7-2	-	CASSLGPSSYEQYF	TGTGCCAGCAGCTTAGGGCCTAGCTCCTACGAGCAGTACTTC
few	TRBJ2-3	TRBV20-1	TRBD2	CSARTSGGASDTQYF	TGCAGTGCCCGTACTAGCGGGGGGGCCTCAGATACGCAGTATTTT
-	TRBJ1-5	TRBV2	-	CASSGSPRAVLSNQPQHF	TGTGCCAGCAGTGGATCCCCCAGGGCCGTCCTTAGCAATCAGCCCCAGCATTTT
many	TRBJ2-5	TRBV5-1	-	CASSLKGGPEETQYF	TGCGCCAGCAGCTTAAAGGGGGGGCCGGAAGAGACCCAGTACTTC
many	TRBJ2-1	TRBV7-9	-	CASSLSVANEQFF	TGTGCCAGCAGCTTATCCGTAGCCAATGAGCAGTTCTTC
many	TRBJ1-5	TRBV5-1	-	CASSLEGHLGQPQHF	TGCGCCAGCAGCTTGGAGGGGCATCTAGGGCAGCCCCAGCATTTT
many	TRBJ1-2	TRBV10-3	-	CAISESWAASWYYGYTF	TGTGCCATCAGTGAGTCGTGGGCCGCATCGTGGTACTATGGCTACACCTTC
many	TRBJ2-5	TRBV20-1	-	CSARKAGGVETQYF	TGCAGTGCTAGAAAAGCTGGCGGGGTAGAGACCCAGTACTTC
many	TRBJ2-1	TRBV10-2	-	CASSESTYNEQFF	TGCGCCAGCAGTGAGTCGACCTACAATGAGCAGTTCTTC